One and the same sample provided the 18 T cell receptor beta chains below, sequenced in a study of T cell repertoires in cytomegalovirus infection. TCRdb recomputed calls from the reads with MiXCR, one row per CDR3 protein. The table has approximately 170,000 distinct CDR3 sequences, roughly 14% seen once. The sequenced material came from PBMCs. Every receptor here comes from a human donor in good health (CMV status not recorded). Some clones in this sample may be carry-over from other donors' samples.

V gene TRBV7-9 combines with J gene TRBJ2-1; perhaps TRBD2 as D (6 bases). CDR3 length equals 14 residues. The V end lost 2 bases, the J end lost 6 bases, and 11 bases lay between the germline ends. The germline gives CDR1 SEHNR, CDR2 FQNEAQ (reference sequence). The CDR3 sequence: CASSLLLAVNEQFF. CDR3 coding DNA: TGTGCCAGCAGCTTATTACTAGCAGTCAATGAGCAGTTCTTC.

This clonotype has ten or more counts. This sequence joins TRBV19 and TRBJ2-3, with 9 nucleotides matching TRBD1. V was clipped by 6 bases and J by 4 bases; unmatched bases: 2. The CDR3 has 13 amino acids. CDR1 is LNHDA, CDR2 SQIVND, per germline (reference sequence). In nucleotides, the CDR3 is TGTGCCAGTAGGGACAGGGGCCCAGATACGCAGTATTTT. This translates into CASRDRGPDTQYF.

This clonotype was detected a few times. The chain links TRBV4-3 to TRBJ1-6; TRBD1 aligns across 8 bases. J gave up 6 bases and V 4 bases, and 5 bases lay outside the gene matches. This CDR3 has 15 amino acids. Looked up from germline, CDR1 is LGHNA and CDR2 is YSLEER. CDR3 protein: CASSPLGQGNSPLHF. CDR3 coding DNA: TGCGCCAGCAGCCCGCTCGGACAGGGTAATTCACCCCTCCACTTT.

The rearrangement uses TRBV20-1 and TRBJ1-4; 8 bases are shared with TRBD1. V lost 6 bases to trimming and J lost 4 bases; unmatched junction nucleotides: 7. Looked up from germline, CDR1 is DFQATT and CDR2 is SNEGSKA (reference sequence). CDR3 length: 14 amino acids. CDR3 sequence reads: CSAADRAFNEKLFF. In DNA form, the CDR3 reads TGCAGTGCCGCGGACAGGGCGTTTAATGAAAAACTGTTTTTT.

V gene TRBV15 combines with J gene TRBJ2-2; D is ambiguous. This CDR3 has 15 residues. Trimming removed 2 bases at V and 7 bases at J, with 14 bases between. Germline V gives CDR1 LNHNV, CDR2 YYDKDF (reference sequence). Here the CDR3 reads CATSRSSSWDGELFF. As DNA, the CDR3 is TGTGCCACCAGCAGATCGTCAAGCTGGGACGGGGAGCTGTTTTTT. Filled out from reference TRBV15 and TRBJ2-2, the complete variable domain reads DAMVIQNPRYQVTQFGKPVTLSCSQTLNHNVMYWYQQKSSQAPKLLFHYYDKDFNNEADTPDNFQSRRPNTSFCFLDIRSPGLGDTAMYLCATSRSSSWDGELFFGEGSRLTVL.

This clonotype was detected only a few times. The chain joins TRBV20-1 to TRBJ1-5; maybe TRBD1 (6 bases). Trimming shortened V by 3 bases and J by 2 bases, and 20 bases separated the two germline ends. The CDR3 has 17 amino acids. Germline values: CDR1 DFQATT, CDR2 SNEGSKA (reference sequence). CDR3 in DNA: TGCAGTGCTAGCCTTACCGAGGGGGTGGGTGGCAATCAGCCCCAGCATTTT. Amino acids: CSASLTEGVGGNQPQHF.

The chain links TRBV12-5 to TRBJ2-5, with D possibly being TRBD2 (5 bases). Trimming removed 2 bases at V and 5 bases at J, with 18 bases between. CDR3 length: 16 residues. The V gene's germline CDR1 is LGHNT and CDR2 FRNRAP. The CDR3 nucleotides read TGTGCTAGTGGTTTGACTTCGGACTCCCCGACGGAGACCCAGTACTTC. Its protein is CASGLTSDSPTETQYF. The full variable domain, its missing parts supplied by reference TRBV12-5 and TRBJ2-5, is DARVTQTPRHKVTEMGQEVTMRCQPILGHNTVFWYRQTMMQGLELLAYFRNRAPLDDSGMPKDRFSAEMPDATLATLKIQPSEPRDSAVYFCASGLTSDSPTETQYFGPGTRLLVL.

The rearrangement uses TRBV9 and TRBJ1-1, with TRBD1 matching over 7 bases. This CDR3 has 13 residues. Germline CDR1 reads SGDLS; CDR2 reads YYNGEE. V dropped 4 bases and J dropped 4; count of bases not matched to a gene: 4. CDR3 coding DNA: TGTGCCAGCAGCTCAGGGGGTAGCACTGAAGCTTTCTTT. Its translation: CASSSGGSTEAFF.

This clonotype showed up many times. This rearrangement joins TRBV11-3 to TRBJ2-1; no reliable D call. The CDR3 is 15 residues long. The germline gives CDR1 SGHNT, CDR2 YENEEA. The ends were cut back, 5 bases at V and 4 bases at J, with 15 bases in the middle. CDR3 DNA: TGTGCCAGCAGCCAAGACCCCGGTGGATACAATGAGCAGTTCTTC. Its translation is CASSQDPGGYNEQFF.

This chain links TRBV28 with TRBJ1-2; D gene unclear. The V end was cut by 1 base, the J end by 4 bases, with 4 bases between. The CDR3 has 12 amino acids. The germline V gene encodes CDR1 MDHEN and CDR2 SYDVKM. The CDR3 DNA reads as TGTGCCAGCAGTTTATCTGCCTATGGCTACACCTTC. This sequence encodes CASSLSAYGYTF.

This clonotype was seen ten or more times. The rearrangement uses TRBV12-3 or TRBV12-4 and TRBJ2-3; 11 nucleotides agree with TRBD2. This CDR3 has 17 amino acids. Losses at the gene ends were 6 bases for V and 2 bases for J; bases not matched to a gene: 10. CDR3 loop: CASSLRLAGLITDTQYF. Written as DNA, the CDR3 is TGTGCCAGCAGCCTTCGACTAGCGGGGCTCATCACAGATACGCAGTATTTT.

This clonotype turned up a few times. The CDR3 DNA follows: TGTGCCAGCAGTTTATACGGACTAGCGGTGAGCTCCTACGAGCAGTACTTC. Residues: CASSLYGLAVSSYEQYF. V gene TRBV27 combines with J gene TRBJ2-7, with 10 bases identical to TRBD2. This CDR3 is built from 17 residues. From germline, CDR1 is MNHEY and CDR2 SMNVEV (reference sequence). The V segment lost 1 base and the J segment 0 bases; nucleotides outside the gene matches: 6.

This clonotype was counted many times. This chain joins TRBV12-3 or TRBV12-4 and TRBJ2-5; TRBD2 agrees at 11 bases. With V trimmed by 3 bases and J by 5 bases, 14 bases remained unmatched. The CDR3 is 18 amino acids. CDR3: CASSLKLAGVNTGETQYF. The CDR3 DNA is TGTGCCAGCAGTTTGAAACTAGCGGGAGTTAACACAGGGGAGACCCAGTACTTC.

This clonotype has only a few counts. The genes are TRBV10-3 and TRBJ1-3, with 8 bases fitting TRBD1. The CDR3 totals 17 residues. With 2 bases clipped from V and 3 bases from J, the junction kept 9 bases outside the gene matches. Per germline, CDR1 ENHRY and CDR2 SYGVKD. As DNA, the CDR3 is TGTGCCATCAGTGAGAGGACAGGGTCTAAACTTGGAAACACCATATATTTT. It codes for CAISERTGSKLGNTIYF.

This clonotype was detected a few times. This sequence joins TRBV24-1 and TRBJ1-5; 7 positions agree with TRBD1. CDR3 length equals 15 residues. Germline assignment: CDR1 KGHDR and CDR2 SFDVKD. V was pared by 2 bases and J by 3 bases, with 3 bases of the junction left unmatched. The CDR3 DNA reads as TGTGCCACCAGTGATTCGGACAGGACCAATCAGCCCCAGCATTTT. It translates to CATSDSDRTNQPQHF.

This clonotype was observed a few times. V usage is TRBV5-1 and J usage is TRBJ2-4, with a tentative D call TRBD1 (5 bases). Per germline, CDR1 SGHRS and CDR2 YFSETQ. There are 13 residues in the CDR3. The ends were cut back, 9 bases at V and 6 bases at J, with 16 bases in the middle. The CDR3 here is CATSTESSNIQYF. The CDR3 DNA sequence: TGCGCCACCTCGACAGAAAGCTCAAACATTCAGTACTTC.

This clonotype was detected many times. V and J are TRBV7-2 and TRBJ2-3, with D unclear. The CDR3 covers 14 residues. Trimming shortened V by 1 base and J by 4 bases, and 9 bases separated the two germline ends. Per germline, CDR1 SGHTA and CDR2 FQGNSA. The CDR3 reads CASSLDPSADTQYF. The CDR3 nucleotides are TGTGCCAGCAGCTTAGACCCCAGCGCAGATACGCAGTATTTT.

The CDR3 coding sequence is TGTGCCAGCAGTGAGCTCGAGGATACGCAGTATTTT. This codes for CASSELEDTQYF. V usage is TRBV2 and J usage is TRBJ2-3; D uncertain. The CDR3 consists of 12 residues. The germline gives CDR1 SNHLY, CDR2 FYNNEI. Trimming removed 3 bases at V and 6 bases at J, with 7 bases between.